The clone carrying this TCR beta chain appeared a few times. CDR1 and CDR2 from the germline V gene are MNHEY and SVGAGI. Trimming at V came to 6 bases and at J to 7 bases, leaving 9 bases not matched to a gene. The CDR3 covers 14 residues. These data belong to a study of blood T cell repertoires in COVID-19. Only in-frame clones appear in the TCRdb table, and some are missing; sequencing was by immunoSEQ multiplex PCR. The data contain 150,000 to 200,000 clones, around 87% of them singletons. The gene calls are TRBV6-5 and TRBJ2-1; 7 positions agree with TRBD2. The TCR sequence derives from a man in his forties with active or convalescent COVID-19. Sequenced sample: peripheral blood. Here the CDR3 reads CASSPREGKNEQFF. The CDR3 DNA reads TGTGCCAGCAGCCCCAGGGAGGGAAAGAATGAGCAGTTCTTC.